This TCR beta chain came from a study of blood T cell repertoires in COVID-19. CDR3 length equals 18 residues. This clone was counted a few times. The method was immunoSEQ multiplex PCR; TCRdb's version includes in-frame clones alone and lacks a portion of them. The sample has about 670,000 clones; over 80% are singletons. The TCR comes from a woman between 18 and 30 years old with acute or convalescent COVID-19. Material for sequencing was peripheral blood. The rearrangement joins TRBV12-2 to TRBJ1-1; the table's D call of TRBD1 was not tested on the DNA. TRBV12-2 is termed a pseudogene. CDR3 amino acids: CASRLEGIGTAINTEAFF. CDR3 DNA: TGTGCAAGTCGCTTAGAAGGGATAGGGACAGCGATTAACACTGAAGCTTTCTTT.